One sample yielded the 23 T cell receptor beta chains listed below, sequenced in a study of blood T cell repertoires in COVID-19. Using immunoSEQ multiplex PCR, the repertoire was profiled, and TCRdb retains in-frame clones only, with some absent. The repertoire includes some 200,000 clones, around four fifths of them detected once, and under 12% sits in the top ten. Sequenced: peripheral blood. The receptors were sampled from a woman over 75 with COVID-19, enrolled during active disease.

The gene calls are TRBV19 and TRBJ1-1; a possible D gene is TRBD1 (6 bases). Germline lookup yields CDR1 LNHDA and CDR2 SQIVND (reference sequence). This CDR3 comprises 20 residues. V was clipped by 4 bases and J by 6 bases, with 33 bases between them. CDR3 DNA: TGTGCCAGTAGTACGCGAATCCCAAGGGCGAGGGGGTCCGGGATCGCTGAAGCTTTCTTT. It translates to CASSTRIPRARGSGIAEAFF.

The chain uses TRBV5-1 and TRBJ1-1; a possible D gene is TRBD1 (6 bases). Germline CDR1 and CDR2: SGHRS and YFSETQ. V was pared by 0 bases and J by 4 bases, with 13 bases between. The CDR3 loop spans 15 amino acids. The CDR3 sequence: CASSLAGTPGTEAFF. DNA for the CDR3: TGCGCCAGCAGCTTGGCCGGGACACCGGGCACTGAAGCTTTCTTT.

The chain recombines TRBV4-3 with TRBJ2-7, with 7 bases identical to TRBD1. Germline assignment: CDR1 LGHNA and CDR2 YSLEER. V was clipped by 1 base and J by 2 bases; unmatched bases: 2. The CDR3 has 14 amino acids. CDR3 nucleotides: TGCGCCAGCAGCCAAGGAGGGGGCCCCTACGAGCAGTACTTC. This sequence encodes CASSQGGGPYEQYF.

This clone was observed a handful of times. The J gene is TRBJ1-1, the V gene TRBV28; unclear D gene. Germline lookup yields CDR1 MDHEN and CDR2 SYDVKM. The germline V and J ends were trimmed by 3 bases and 4 bases, with 18 bases remaining between them. The CDR3 has 16 amino acids. For the CDR3, the DNA is TGTGCCAGCAGTTTCCCCGGAGGGAGATTGGGCACTGAAGCTTTCTTT. Amino acids: CASSFPGGRLGTEAFF.

The chain links TRBV19 to TRBJ1-2; D possibly corresponds to TRBD1 (6 bases). This CDR3 comprises 15 residues. Germline CDR1 and CDR2: LNHDA and SQIVND (reference sequence). V lost 4 bases, J lost 4 bases, and 16 bases lay in between. The CDR3 DNA reads TGTGCCAGTAGTAGCCGAGGGGGGGAAGTCTATGGCTACACCTTC. Its translation is CASSSRGGEVYGYTF.

CDR3 loop: CASSQDSRTGELFF. The CDR3 DNA sequence: TGTGCCAGCAGCCAAGACAGTAGGACCGGGGAGCTGTTTTTT. This chain joins TRBV7-8 and TRBJ2-2; D is perhaps TRBD1 (5 bases). V lost 5 bases to trimming and J lost 5 bases, with 12 bases between them. CDR1 and CDR2 (germline): SGHVS, FQNEAQ. The CDR3 loop spans 14 amino acids.

The chain couples TRBV19 to TRBJ1-2, with 7 bases matching TRBD1. V lost 4 bases, J lost 4 bases, and 6 bases stayed unmatched. The CDR3 sequence is 14 residues long. The V gene's germline CDR1 is LNHDA and CDR2 SQIVND (reference sequence). CDR3 region: CASSTPGTAYGYTF. In DNA form, the CDR3 reads TGTGCCAGTAGTACTCCCGGGACAGCCTATGGCTACACCTTC.

V gene TRBV19 combines with J gene TRBJ1-2; 7 nucleotides match TRBD1. Germline-derived CDR1 and CDR2 are LNHDA and SQIVND (reference sequence). This CDR3 region has 14 residues. Trimming removed 4 bases from V and 0 bases from J; junction bases left unmatched: 2. In nucleotides, the CDR3 is TGTGCCAGTAGTAGCGACAGGGCTAACTATGGCTACACCTTC. This translates into CASSSDRANYGYTF.

J is TRBJ2-1 and V is TRBV5-1; D perhaps matches TRBD1 (5 bases). With 2 bases removed from V and 5 bases from J, the gap between germline ends came to 11 bases. Germline V gene sequence: CDR1 SGHRS, CDR2 YFSETQ. The length of the CDR3 is 14 residues. CDR3 amino acids: CASSFQGNHNEQFF. As DNA, the CDR3 is TGCGCCAGCAGCTTCCAGGGTAACCACAATGAGCAGTTCTTC.

This clone has just a few counts. V gene TRBV20-1 combines with J gene TRBJ1-2; 7 bases agree with TRBD1. CDR3 length: 10 residues. Germline loops: CDR1 DFQATT, CDR2 SNEGSKA (reference sequence). The V gene end was trimmed by 4 bases and the J gene end by 11 bases; junction bases not matched to a gene: 4. CDR3 amino acids: CSATDRVYTF. CDR3 coding DNA: TGCAGTGCTACAGACAGGGTTTACACCTTC.

This chain connects TRBV11-2 to TRBJ1-6; weak D call: TRBD1 (5 bases). The V gene's germline CDR1 is SGHAT and CDR2 FQNNGV. V shed 2 bases and J shed 2 bases, with 7 bases lying between them. The CDR3 has 15 residues. Written as DNA, the CDR3 is TGTGCCAGCAGCTTACAGGGCGCCTATAATTCACCCCTCCACTTT. Translated: CASSLQGAYNSPLHF.

This clone was detected only once. The V call is TRBV5-1, the J call TRBJ2-3; D gene ambiguous. Germline-derived CDR1 and CDR2 are SGHRS and YFSETQ. CDR3 length equals 15 residues. Trimming took 0 bases from V and 2 from J, leaving 10 bases between them. The CDR3 DNA reads TGCGCCAGCAGCTTGGGACAAGAACACACAGATACGCAGTATTTT. As protein: CASSLGQEHTDTQYF.

The CDR3 sequence is CASSQEGTSGVHKETQYF. Written as DNA, the CDR3 is TGCGCCAGCAGCCAAGAGGGGACTAGCGGGGTTCATAAAGAGACCCAGTACTTC. The chain recombines TRBV4-1 with TRBJ2-5; the match to TRBD2 covers 13 bases. Germline trimming cut 0 bases from V and 3 bases from J; bases unmatched to any gene: 7. Germline loops: CDR1 MGHRA, CDR2 YSYEKL. The CDR3 length is 18 residues.

The V and J genes are TRBV7-2 and TRBJ1-6; 7 nucleotides line up with TRBD1. Germline CDR1 reads SGHTA; CDR2 reads FQGNSA. The CDR3 totals 17 residues. With V trimmed by 0 bases and J by 5 bases, 7 bases remained unmatched. The CDR3 spells CASSLATGTVHNSPLHF. CDR3 bases: TGTGCCAGCAGCTTAGCTACAGGGACAGTTCATAATTCACCCCTCCACTTT. The variable domain in full, completed from reference TRBV7-2 and TRBJ1-6, reads GAGVSQSPSNKVTEKGKDVELRCDPISGHTALYWYRQSLGQGLEFLIYFQGNSAPDKSGLPSDRFSAERTGGSVSTLTIQRTQQEDSAVYLCASSLATGTVHNSPLHFGNGTRLTVT.

V and J are TRBV2 and TRBJ1-1; D is unclear. The CDR3 runs 13 residues. V lost 4 bases and J 1 base, leaving 7 bases between the germline ends. CDR1 and CDR2 from the germline V gene are SNHLY and FYNNEI. The DNA of the CDR3 is TGTGCCAGCAGTGGAGGCGGGAACACTGAAGCTTTCTTT. This codes for CASSGGGNTEAFF.

The rearrangement links TRBV9 to TRBJ1-2; D is perhaps TRBD1 (6 bases). Germline V CDR1 and CDR2: SGDLS, YYNGEE. V was pared by 4 bases and J by 10 bases, with 23 bases between. The CDR3 consists of 15 residues. The CDR3 is CASSFRTDRPAVYTF. For the CDR3, the DNA is TGTGCCAGCAGCTTTCGGACAGACAGACCTGCGGTCTACACCTTC.

The genes are TRBV7-2 and TRBJ2-5; possible D gene TRBD1, 5 bases. This CDR3 spans 15 amino acids. Trimming removed 6 bases at V and 1 base at J, with 15 bases between. Germline values: CDR1 SGHTA, CDR2 FQGNSA. The CDR3 is CASSRLGQLQETQYF. CDR3 bases: TGTGCCAGCAGTAGATTGGGGCAGCTCCAAGAGACCCAGTACTTC.

The chain uses TRBV2 and TRBJ1-5; D is unresolved. Germline CDR1 is SNHLY and CDR2 is FYNNEI. This CDR3 comprises 13 residues. Trimming stripped 4 bases from V and 4 bases from J, with 8 bases between. As DNA, the CDR3 is TGTGCCAGCAGTGGTTCCTTAAATCAGCCCCAGCATTTT. This encodes CASSGSLNQPQHF.

V usage is TRBV6-6 and J usage is TRBJ1-5; D possibly corresponds to TRBD1 (6 bases). Germline CDR1 and CDR2: MNHNY and SVGAGI (reference sequence). This CDR3 has 16 residues. V was clipped by 2 bases and J by 0 bases, with 11 bases between them. The CDR3 DNA reads TGTGCCAGCAGTTACGGACAGTACTATAGCAATCAGCCCCAGCATTTT. Translating gives CASSYGQYYSNQPQHF.

The J gene is TRBJ1-6, the V gene TRBV30, with 11 bases aligning to TRBD1. Trimming at V came to 5 bases and at J to 10 bases, leaving 13 bases not matched to a gene. The CDR3 runs to 16 residues. The V gene's germline CDR1 is GTSNPN and CDR2 SVGIG (reference sequence). CDR3 amino acids: CAWAGQGAVGYSPLHF. CDR3 sequence (DNA): TGTGCCTGGGCTGGACAGGGGGCGGTAGGATACTCACCCCTCCACTTT.

This clone is a singleton in its sample. This chain joins TRBV18 and TRBJ2-7, with 12 positions matching TRBD1. The V gene end was trimmed by 3 bases and the J gene end by 4 bases; junction bases not matched to a gene: 4. This CDR3 region has 15 residues. The germline gives CDR1 KGHSH, CDR2 LQKENI. The CDR3 loop reads CASSPGTGGLYEQYF. CDR3 coding DNA: TGTGCCAGCTCACCTGGGACAGGGGGCTTATACGAGCAGTACTTC.

The chain links TRBV6-5 to TRBJ1-2; D perhaps matches TRBD1 (6 bases). V was clipped by 6 bases and J by 0 bases, with 8 bases between them. This CDR3 has 13 residues. The V gene's germline CDR1 is MNHEY and CDR2 SVGAGI. The CDR3 bases are TGTGCCAGCAGGGACAGTACTAACTATGGCTACACCTTC. This codes for CASRDSTNYGYTF.

This chain links TRBV24-1 with TRBJ1-4; 7 bases fit TRBD1. V gave up 5 bases and J gave up 8 bases; unmatched junction bases: 7. Germline loops: CDR1 KGHDR, CDR2 SFDVKD. The CDR3 length is 14 residues. In nucleotides, the CDR3 is TGTGCCACCAGTGGGCCAGGGGGTGCCGAAAAACTGTTTTTT. Protein product: CATSGPGGAEKLFF.